This TCR beta chain was sequenced for a study of T cell responses to AZD1222 COVID-19 vaccine. Remarks on this clone: Its antigen is undetermined.

Findings and caveats of the study: Variant regions that are unmutated are reportedly the target of nearly half of spike-specific TCRs.

The assay was immunoSEQ multiplex PCR, and TCRdb's table has in-frame clones only and misses some. The data show 120,000 to 150,000 clones, around 88% seen once. This CDR3 region has 16 residues. Per germline, CDR1 SGHVS and CDR2 FNYEAQ. The V segment lost 5 bases and the J segment 1 base; nucleotides outside the gene matches: 8. The receptor was derived from an adult in good health. The chain combines TRBV7-6 with TRBJ2-3; 8 nucleotides line up with TRBD2. Sequencing used peripheral blood, obtained on day 0 of AZD1222 vaccination. The CDR3 DNA is TGTGCCAGCAGCCTGGGGGCGGGGGGCGGCACAGATACGCAGTATTTT. Translated, it gives CASSLGAGGGTDTQYF. The variable domain in full, completed from reference TRBV7-6 and TRBJ2-3, reads GAGVSQSPRYKVTKRGQDVALRCDPISGHVSLYWYRQALGQGPEFLTYFNYEAQQDKSGLPNDRFSAERPEGSISTLTIQRTEQRDSAMYRCASSLGAGGGTDTQYFGPGTRLTVL.